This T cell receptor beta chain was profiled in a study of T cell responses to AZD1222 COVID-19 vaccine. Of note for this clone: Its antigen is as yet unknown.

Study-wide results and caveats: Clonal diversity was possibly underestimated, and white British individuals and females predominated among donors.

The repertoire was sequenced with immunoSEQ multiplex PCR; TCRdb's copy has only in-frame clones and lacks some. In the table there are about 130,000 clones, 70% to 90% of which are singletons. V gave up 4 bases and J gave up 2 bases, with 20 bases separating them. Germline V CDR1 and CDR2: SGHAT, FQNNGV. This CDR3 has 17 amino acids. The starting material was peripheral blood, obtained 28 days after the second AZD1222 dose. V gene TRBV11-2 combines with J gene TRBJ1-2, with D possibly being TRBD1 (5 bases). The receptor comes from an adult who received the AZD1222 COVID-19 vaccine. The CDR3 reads CASSYKSGTQANYGYTF. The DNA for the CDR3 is TGTGCCAGCAGCTACAAATCCGGGACCCAAGCGAACTATGGCTACACCTTC.